These 29 T cell receptor beta chains share one sample of origin, sequenced in a study of tumor-infiltrating lymphocytes in localized non-small cell lung cancer. The data were produced by immunoSEQ multiplex PCR, yet TCRdb's version contains in-frame clones alone and is incomplete. The sample has roughly 7,000 clones; just under 75% are singletons. The sequenced material came from uninvolved lung tissue not adjacent to the tumor. The origin of the receptors is a human donor with non-small cell lung cancer.

This clone was recorded once. The chain combines TRBV7-9 with TRBJ1-5, with TRBD1 matching 7 bases. Per the germline V gene, CDR1 is SEHNR and CDR2 is FQNEAQ (reference sequence). CDR3 length: 14 residues. V lost 3 bases, J lost 3 bases, and 2 bases stayed unmatched. CDR3 bases: TGTGCCAGCAGCTTGCAGGGGGTCAATCAGCCCCAGCATTTT. Translating it yields CASSLQGVNQPQHF.

The chain couples TRBV11-3 to TRBJ2-1, with TRBD1 matching 7 bases. Germline trimming cut 6 bases from V and 2 bases from J; bases unmatched to any gene: 10. Germline CDR1 and CDR2: SGHNT and YENEEA. This CDR3 is 16 amino acids long. CDR3 residues: CASSPEGAGAYNEQFF. Written as DNA, the CDR3 is TGTGCCAGCAGTCCAGAGGGGGCAGGGGCCTACAATGAGCAGTTCTTC.

The V gene is TRBV7-8, the J gene TRBJ1-2, with D possibly being TRBD1 (5 bases). The CDR3 contains 14 residues. V was cut by 1 base and J by 3 bases, with 9 bases left in between. CDR1 is SGHVS and CDR2 is FQNEAQ in the germline V gene. CDR3 DNA: TGTGCCAGCAGCTTAGGCGGAGGGGACTATGGCTACACCTTC. Its protein product is CASSLGGGDYGYTF.

The chain joins TRBV5-4 to TRBJ1-1; TRBD1 agrees at 9 bases. Germline loops: CDR1 SGHNT, CDR2 YYREEE (reference sequence). This CDR3 comprises 13 residues. Trimming cost V 4 bases and J 4 bases; bases outside gene matches: 2. CDR3 coding DNA: TGTGCCAGCAGCGGGACAGGGATCACTGAAGCTTTCTTT. Amino acid sequence: CASSGTGITEAFF.

There are a few counts of this clone. The chain combines TRBV28 with TRBJ1-1; D is unresolved. There are 12 residues in the CDR3. V was shortened by 5 bases and J by 4 bases, with 8 bases between the two germline ends. Germline-derived CDR1 and CDR2 are MDHEN and SYDVKM. This chain's CDR3 is CASSPPGTEAFF. As DNA, the CDR3 is TGTGCCAGCAGTCCCCCGGGCACTGAAGCTTTCTTT.

The chain combines TRBV5-6 with TRBJ1-1; perhaps TRBD1 as D (5 bases). Trimming stripped 3 bases from V and 0 bases from J, with 12 bases between. Germline lookup yields CDR1 SGHDT and CDR2 YYEEEE. The CDR3 is made up of 15 amino acids. The CDR3 sequence is CASSWQGPMNTEAFF. In nucleotides, the CDR3 is TGTGCCAGCAGCTGGCAGGGCCCTATGAACACTGAAGCTTTCTTT.

The chain couples TRBV5-6 to TRBJ2-3; D is unresolved. Germline CDR1 is SGHDT and CDR2 is YYEEEE. The CDR3 consists of 14 residues. Trimming took off 2 bases at V and 4 bases at J, with 11 bases between the two ends. The CDR3 region has the DNA TGTGCCAGCAGCTTCCCTGGCGAGGCAGATACGCAGTATTTT. Encoded protein: CASSFPGEADTQYF.

This clone came up a few times. The rearrangement joins TRBV6-6 to TRBJ1-1; TRBD1 matches 8 bases. CDR1 and CDR2 from the germline V gene are MNHNY and SVGAGI (reference sequence). This CDR3 has 14 amino acids. V lost 0 bases and J lost 4; bases outside the gene matches: 1. For the CDR3, the DNA is TGTGCCAGCAGTTACTCGACAGGGGCCACTGAAGCTTTCTTT. Translation gives CASSYSTGATEAFF.

The rearrangement links TRBV18 to TRBJ2-5, with 13 bases that match TRBD2. The V segment lost 3 bases and the J segment 3 bases; nucleotides outside the gene matches: 1. This CDR3 contains 15 residues. Germline loops: CDR1 KGHSH, CDR2 LQKENI. CDR3 sequence reads: CASSPTSGGKETQYF. CDR3 in DNA: TGTGCCAGCTCACCGACTAGCGGGGGGAAAGAGACCCAGTACTTC.

Only a few counts were recorded for this clone. The chain joins TRBV10-3 to TRBJ2-3; 11 nucleotides match TRBD2. V dropped 9 bases and J dropped 0; count of bases not matched to a gene: 2. The CDR3 has 14 residues. Germline CDR1 reads ENHRY; CDR2 reads SYGVKD. The CDR3 region has the DNA TGTGCCATTGGGACTAGCGGTAGCACAGATACGCAGTATTTT. This encodes CAIGTSGSTDTQYF.

The chain recombines TRBV30 with TRBJ2-5; tentative D call: TRBD2 (5 bases). V shed 2 bases and J shed 3 bases, with 10 bases lying between them. Germline CDR1 reads GTSNPN; CDR2 reads SVGIG (reference sequence). The CDR3 is 13 amino acids. The DNA of the CDR3 is TGTGCCTGGAGTAACGGGATCGAAGAGACCCAGTACTTC. This translates into CAWSNGIEETQYF.

This clone was detected a few times. The chain recombines TRBV4-3 with TRBJ1-1, with D possibly matching TRBD1 (5 bases). V lost 4 bases and J lost 5, with 11 bases in between. The CDR3 sequence is 13 residues long. CDR1 and CDR2 (germline): LGHNA, YSLEER. As DNA, the CDR3 is TGCGCCAGCAGCCCGGGGGATTGGACTGAAGCTTTCTTT. This codes for CASSPGDWTEAFF.

This clone counts as medium-sized (0.01 to 0.1%). The CDR3 region has the DNA TGTGCCAGCAGCACAACGGGGGGGCAGGGTTCACCCCTCCACTTT. It is translated as CASSTTGGQGSPLHF. The chain couples TRBV7-3 to TRBJ1-6; D might be TRBD1 (6 bases). The CDR3 sequence is 15 residues long. The germline gives CDR1 SGHTA, CDR2 FQGTGA. The ends were cut back, 5 bases at V and 9 bases at J, with 17 bases in the middle.

The chain carries TRBV7-2 and TRBJ1-6; D is ambiguous. Trimming stripped 2 bases from V and 10 bases from J, with 12 bases between. The V gene's germline CDR1 is SGHTA and CDR2 FQGNSA. CDR3 length: 14 amino acids. Written as DNA, the CDR3 is TGTGCCAGCAGCTTACAGCTCGGGAAGTCACCCCTCCACTTT. This encodes CASSLQLGKSPLHF. Complete variable domain (other parts from reference TRBV7-2 and TRBJ1-6): GAGVSQSPSNKVTEKGKDVELRCDPISGHTALYWYRQSLGQGLEFLIYFQGNSAPDKSGLPSDRFSAERTGGSVSTLTIQRTQQEDSAVYLCASSLQLGKSPLHFGNGTRLTVT.

This rearrangement joins TRBV6-5 to TRBJ1-1; weak D call: TRBD1 (6 bases). CDR3 length equals 14 residues. The V gene lost 1 base and the J gene lost 1 base, with 7 bases spanning the gap. Germline V lookup: CDR1 MNHEY, CDR2 SVGAGI. CDR3 coding DNA: TGTGCCAGCAGTTACTTACAGGGGAACACTGAAGCTTTCTTT. It yields the protein CASSYLQGNTEAFF.

This rearrangement joins TRBV7-2 to TRBJ2-2, with 7 bases lining up with TRBD1. Germline assignment: CDR1 SGHTA and CDR2 FQGNSA. Losses at the gene ends were 0 bases for V and 7 bases for J; bases not matched to a gene: 8. The CDR3 loop spans 16 amino acids. The DNA of the CDR3 is TGTGCCAGCAGCTTAGCGTCCATACAGGGGCGCGGGGAGCTGTTTTTT. Protein: CASSLASIQGRGELFF.

J is TRBJ2-5 and V is TRBV10-3; a possible D gene is TRBD1 (5 bases). The CDR3 extends over 14 amino acids. V was pared by 6 bases and J by 1 base, with 12 bases between. CDR1 ENHRY and CDR2 SYGVKD come from the germline V gene. In DNA, the CDR3 is TGTGCCATCAGCGGGCAGGGATTCCAAGAGACCCAGTACTTC. This encodes CAISGQGFQETQYF.

The rearrangement joins TRBV7-9 to TRBJ2-7; 9 nucleotides agree with TRBD1. Losses at the gene ends were 5 bases for V and 4 bases for J; bases not matched to a gene: 6. Looked up from germline, CDR1 is SEHNR and CDR2 is FQNEAQ (reference sequence). The CDR3 has 14 amino acids. The CDR3 reads CASSPGQGLYEQYF. Written as DNA, the CDR3 is TGTGCCAGCAGCCCAGGACAGGGGTTATACGAGCAGTACTTC.

This rearrangement joins TRBV5-1 to TRBJ2-3; D may correspond to TRBD1 or TRBD2 (5 bases each). This CDR3 contains 15 residues. Trimming cost V 4 bases and J 3 bases, with 15 bases left between them. Per the germline V gene, CDR1 is SGHRS and CDR2 is YFSETQ. The CDR3 DNA sequence: TGCGCCAGCAGCCCCCGAGGGGATTGGACAGATACGCAGTATTTT. Its protein is CASSPRGDWTDTQYF.

This chain joins TRBV9 and TRBJ2-5; D unresolved. Germline V lookup: CDR1 SGDLS, CDR2 YYNGEE. CDR3 length: 13 amino acids. Trimming shortened V by 0 bases and J by 5 bases, and 8 bases separated the two germline ends. The CDR3 coding sequence is TGTGCCAGCAGCGTAGGACCGTTGGAGACCCAGTACTTC. This gives the protein CASSVGPLETQYF.

This clone is medium-sized (0.01 to 0.1%) within its sample. The V gene is TRBV5-1, the J gene TRBJ2-2; D is possibly TRBD1 (6 bases). This CDR3 has 15 residues. Germline V gene data show CDR1 as SGHRS and CDR2 as YFSETQ. The V and J ends lost 3 bases and 1 base respectively, with 10 bases between them. In nucleotides, the CDR3 is TGCGCCAGCAGCTCGGCGACAGGGAACACCGGGGAGCTGTTTTTT. Its translation: CASSSATGNTGELFF.

The chain links TRBV13 to TRBJ2-2; D is unclear. CDR3 length: 15 residues. The V end was cut by 0 bases, the J end by 0 bases, with 5 bases between. CDR1 is PRHDT, CDR2 FYEKMQ, per germline (reference sequence). CDR3 region: CASSLGDSNTGELFF. Here the CDR3 DNA reads TGTGCCAGCAGCTTAGGCGACTCGAACACCGGGGAGCTGTTTTTT.

V gene TRBV29-1 combines with J gene TRBJ1-2; D not certain. V shed 0 bases and J shed 7 bases, with 6 bases lying between them. The CDR3 length is 11 residues. The germline CDR1 and CDR2 sequences are SQVTM and ANQGSEA. This chain's CDR3 is CSVEDRAGYTF. The DNA for the CDR3 is TGCAGCGTTGAAGATAGGGCTGGCTACACCTTC.

The chain combines TRBV5-4 with TRBJ2-7; no clear D gene. The germline V gene encodes CDR1 SGHNT and CDR2 YYREEE (reference sequence). Trimming pared 4 bases from V and 0 bases from J, leaving 14 bases between. This CDR3 spans 15 amino acids. The CDR3 DNA reads as TGTGCCAGCAGCCCCCGACGCGGTAGCTCCTACGAGCAGTACTTC. As protein: CASSPRRGSSYEQYF.

This sequence joins TRBV6-6 and TRBJ2-7; D remains ambiguous. The CDR3 length is 11 residues. V dropped 10 bases and J dropped 3 bases, with 10 bases sitting between them. CDR1 is MNHNY and CDR2 is SVGAGI in the germline V gene (reference sequence). CDR3: CATTTYYEQYF. DNA of the CDR3: TGTGCCACAACCACTTACTACGAGCAGTACTTC.

This chain links TRBV11-1 with TRBJ2-5; D ambiguous. Germline V gives CDR1 SGHAT, CDR2 FQDESV (reference sequence). The CDR3 totals 13 residues. V was trimmed by 5 bases and J by 5 bases, leaving 12 bases between them. The CDR3 spells CASSTSRMETQYF. DNA for the CDR3: TGTGCCAGCAGCACATCAAGGATGGAGACCCAGTACTTC.

The CDR3 is CASKMGGPDTGELFF. DNA for the CDR3: TGTGCCAGCAAAATGGGCGGGCCTGACACCGGGGAGCTGTTTTTT. V gene TRBV11-3 combines with J gene TRBJ2-2; D is possibly TRBD2 (5 bases). Germline assignment: CDR1 SGHNT and CDR2 YENEEA. Trimming left V 7 bases short and J 3 bases short, with 15 bases between. The CDR3 runs 15 residues.

The V call is TRBV6-5, the J call TRBJ2-1; D uncertain. From germline, CDR1 is MNHEY and CDR2 SVGAGI. V was cut by 2 bases and J by 10 bases, with 3 bases left in between. This CDR3 spans 10 amino acids. CDR3 sequence (DNA): TGTGCCAGCAGTTACGGGGAGCAGTTCTTC. Protein: CASSYGEQFF.

This chain links TRBV6-4 with TRBJ2-3, with 10 bases that match TRBD2. There are 14 residues in the CDR3. Per the germline V gene, CDR1 is MRHNA and CDR2 is SNTAGT. J gave up 3 bases and V 3 bases, and 0 bases lay outside the gene matches. The CDR3 loop reads CASSEGLATDTQYF. The DNA for the CDR3 is TGTGCCAGCAGTGAGGGACTAGCGACAGATACGCAGTATTTT.